This entry lists 25 T cell receptor beta chains sequenced from one sample in a study of spatial heterogeneity in lung cancer. Time point defined: sample taken at primary tumor resection. Study findings and constraints: How many expanded intratumoral alpha and beta TCRs were present tracked the tumor mutation count, which was a count of nonsynonymous mutations.

Each CDR3 protein gets one entry after TCRdb re-called the 5' RACE reads with MiXCR. Of around 26,000 distinct CDR3 sequences in the sample, more than 8% are singletons; the top ten hold just under 8%. Their antigen targets remain unknown. This specimen was lung tumor tissue, taken at surgery. The origin of the receptors is a male donor with early-stage non-small cell lung cancer.

This clonotype was seen more than once but under ten times. This chain connects TRBV28 to TRBJ1-1; D not certain. The germline V gene has CDR1 MDHEN and CDR2 SYDVKM. V was cut by 3 bases and J by 4 bases, with 12 bases left in between. This CDR3 is 14 amino acids long. The CDR3 region has the DNA TGTGCCAGCAGTTTTCAGGCCTTGGGCACTGAAGCTTTCTTT. Translation: CASSFQALGTEAFF.

This clonotype was seen only a few times. The CDR3 carries no conserved terminal phenylalanine or tryptophan, so it likely arises from a read error. V is TRBV7-3 and J is TRBJ2-1, with 7 bases identical to TRBD1. The CDR3 is 15 residues long. Germline V gene data show CDR1 as SGHTA and CDR2 as FQGTGA. The V and J ends lost 1 base and 2 bases, in that order; junction bases with no gene match: 2. CDR3 nucleotides: TGTGCCAGCAGCTTAATCGGGACAGCCTACAATGAGCAGTTCTCC. Residues: CASSLIGTAYNEQFS.

By sample share, this clonotype is medium-sized. The J gene is TRBJ1-5, the V gene TRBV6-5; no firm D call. In germline, CDR1 is MNHEY, CDR2 SVGAGI. This CDR3 has 16 amino acids. Trimming took off 4 bases at V and 6 bases at J, with 19 bases between the two ends. The chain's CDR3 is CASSSVGFGKTQPQHF. CDR3 in DNA: TGTGCCAGCAGTTCCGTGGGGTTCGGGAAGACTCAGCCCCAGCATTTT.

This clonotype was recorded many times. The rearrangement joins TRBV4-3 to TRBJ2-7; TRBD1 agrees at 12 bases. The J segment lost 5 bases and the V segment lost 4 bases, leaving 6 bases of the junction unmatched. Germline values: CDR1 LGHNA, CDR2 YSLEER. The CDR3 runs to 15 residues. CDR3 DNA sequence: TGCGCCAGCAGCCCCGGGACAGGGGGCATCGACGAGCAGTACTTC. Translation gives CASSPGTGGIDEQYF.

This clonotype was counted only a few times. The genes are TRBV5-1 and TRBJ1-4; D gene unclear. V was shortened by 4 bases and J by 4 bases, with 14 bases between the two germline ends. Germline V gene lookup returns CDR1 SGHRS and CDR2 YFSETQ. The CDR3 loop spans 15 amino acids. The CDR3 nucleotides read TGCGCCAGCAGCCCCGAGGCACAGCTTAATGAAAAACTGTTTTTT. This gives the protein CASSPEAQLNEKLFF.

In its sample, this clonotype was seen many times. This chain uses TRBV28 with TRBJ1-6, with D maybe TRBD1 (5 bases). Germline V gives CDR1 MDHEN, CDR2 SYDVKM. Trimming shortened V by 7 bases and J by 5 bases, and 12 bases separated the two germline ends. The CDR3 runs 14 residues. CDR3 nucleotide sequence: TGTGCCAGCATTACTGACAGCGATAATTCACCCCTCCACTTT. Protein product: CASITDSDNSPLHF.

This clonotype was seen many times. CDR3 in DNA: TGTGCCAGCAGCGCTAGCGGAGGGGGGACAACAGATACGCAGTATTTT. Translating gives CASSASGGGTTDTQYF. The chain has TRBV5-4 and TRBJ2-3; weak D call: TRBD2 (7 bases). Germline CDR1 reads SGHNT; CDR2 reads YYREEE (reference sequence). There are 16 residues in the CDR3. The V end lost 4 bases, the J end lost 3 bases, and 18 bases lay between the germline ends.

This chain connects TRBV10-1 to TRBJ1-1; D gene uncertain. The CDR3 spans 13 residues. Looked up from germline, CDR1 is WNHNN and CDR2 is SYGVQD (reference sequence). Deletions cut 7 bases from V and 4 bases from J, with 13 bases between. CDR3 loop: CASKNGDGTEAFF. In DNA, the CDR3 is TGCGCCAGCAAAAACGGGGATGGCACTGAAGCTTTCTTT.

This clonotype was seen many times. The rearrangement links TRBV28 to TRBJ1-1; D not certain. This CDR3 contains 14 residues. The V end lost 5 bases, the J end lost 0 bases, and 10 bases lay between the germline ends. CDR1 is MDHEN and CDR2 is SYDVKM in the germline V gene. In DNA form, the CDR3 reads TGTGCCAGCAGTCCGCGGAGGGTGAACACTGAAGCTTTCTTT. Translated: CASSPRRVNTEAFF.

This clonotype was seen a handful of times. The gene calls are TRBV5-1 and TRBJ2-1; D possibly corresponds to TRBD2 (6 bases). Germline V gene sequence: CDR1 SGHRS, CDR2 YFSETQ. Trimming removed 8 bases at V and 0 bases at J, with 15 bases between. This CDR3 has 15 residues. CDR3 residues: CASSYGTYSYNEQFF. Here the CDR3 DNA reads TGCGCCAGTTCGTACGGGACTTACTCCTACAATGAGCAGTTCTTC.

This clonotype was detected ten times or more. The J gene is TRBJ2-2, the V gene TRBV7-9, with D hard to call. Trimming took 8 bases from V and 4 from J, leaving 17 bases between them. The CDR3 length is 15 residues. Germline CDR1 SEHNR, CDR2 FQNEAQ (reference sequence). CDR3 residues: CASGAPWATTGELFF. CDR3 DNA: TGTGCCAGCGGTGCACCCTGGGCCACCACCGGGGAGCTGTTTTTT.

This clonotype occurred many times. V gene TRBV4-2 combines with J gene TRBJ1-2; 9 bases match TRBD1. The germline V gene encodes CDR1 LGHNA and CDR2 YNFKEQ. J gave up 0 bases and V 2 bases, and 4 bases lay outside the gene matches. The CDR3 contains 16 residues. CDR3 nucleotide sequence: TGTGCCAGCAGCCAAACAGGGGGCGCCTCTAACTATGGCTACACCTTC. Residues: CASSQTGGASNYGYTF.

The chain recombines TRBV5-6 with TRBJ2-7, with 10 bases that match TRBD2. J lost 3 bases, V lost 0 bases, and 9 bases had no gene match. From germline, CDR1 is SGHDT and CDR2 YYEEEE. This CDR3 has 17 amino acids. CDR3 residues: CASSLALSGRFDYEQYF. CDR3 DNA sequence: TGTGCCAGCAGCTTGGCTCTTAGCGGGAGGTTCGACTACGAGCAGTACTTC.

This clonotype ranks as medium-sized. The chain joins TRBV20-1 to TRBJ2-1; TRBD2 might be the D (5 bases). The CDR3 contains 12 residues. Trimming left V 6 bases short and J 5 bases short, with 11 bases between. In germline, CDR1 is DFQATT, CDR2 SNEGSKA (reference sequence). The CDR3 nucleotides read TGCAGTGCCAGCGGAGCTCACAATGAGCAGTTCTTC. It translates to CSASGAHNEQFF.

J is TRBJ1-1 and V is TRBV18; D uncertain. Germline CDR1 reads KGHSH; CDR2 reads LQKENI. CDR3 length: 12 residues. Trimming shortened V by 5 bases and J by 1 base, and 5 bases separated the two germline ends. CDR3: CASSTANTEAFF. The DNA of the CDR3 is TGTGCCAGCTCAACAGCGAACACTGAAGCTTTCTTT.

This clonotype rates as medium-sized. The gene calls are TRBV24-1 and TRBJ2-7; D ambiguous. V lost 0 bases to trimming and J lost 7 bases, with 3 bases between them. The CDR3 has 11 amino acids. CDR1 and CDR2 (germline): KGHDR, SFDVKD. The CDR3 here is CATSDLREQYF. The DNA for the CDR3 is TGTGCCACCAGTGATTTGCGGGAGCAGTACTTC.

This clonotype came up many times. The chain uses TRBV28 and TRBJ1-4, with a tentative D call TRBD1 (6 bases). Trimming left V 3 bases short and J 12 bases short, with 11 bases between. Germline V CDR1 and CDR2: MDHEN, SYDVKM. This CDR3 spans 12 amino acids. The CDR3 DNA reads TGTGCCAGCAGTTTGAGGGAGGGGGAACTGTTTTTT. Amino acid sequence: CASSLREGELFF.

This clonotype occurred many times. J is TRBJ2-7 and V is TRBV6-2 or TRBV6-3; D gene unclear. Trimming stripped 7 bases from V and 1 base from J, with 11 bases between. The CDR3 has 13 residues. CDR1 and CDR2 from the germline V gene are MNHEY and SVGEGT. CDR3 nucleotide sequence: TGTGCCAGCACCTATTCATATTCCTACGAGCAGTACTTC. Its protein is CASTYSYSYEQYF.

This clonotype occurred many times. The rearrangement joins TRBV6-2 or TRBV6-3 to TRBJ2-7, with 10 bases matching TRBD2. The CDR3 extends over 14 amino acids. Germline assignment: CDR1 MNHEY and CDR2 SVGEGT. V was clipped by 6 bases and J by 1 base; unmatched bases: 3. CDR3 in DNA: TGTGCCAGCAGGCGGACTAGCGGTTCCTACGAGCAGTACTTC. This codes for CASRRTSGSYEQYF.

This clonotype was detected many times. The chain combines TRBV28 with TRBJ2-3, with 8 bases matching TRBD2. V was pared by 3 bases and J by 4 bases, with 18 bases of the junction left unmatched. The CDR3 is 19 amino acids. Germline V CDR1 and CDR2: MDHEN, SYDVKM. The CDR3 reads CASSFTPGTSLNSADTQYF. The CDR3, as DNA: TGTGCCAGCAGTTTTACCCCCGGGACTAGTCTCAATTCGGCAGATACGCAGTATTTT.

This clonotype was found a few times. This chain uses TRBV28 with TRBJ2-3, with D perhaps TRBD1 (6 bases). The V end lost 6 bases, the J end lost 1 base, and 14 bases lay between the germline ends. Germline V gene data show CDR1 as MDHEN and CDR2 as SYDVKM. This CDR3 has 15 residues. The CDR3 DNA sequence: TGTGCCAGCAGCCCTAGGACAGCTCGCACAGATACGCAGTATTTT. Amino acid sequence: CASSPRTARTDTQYF.

As to this clonotype: As the CDR3 is not closed by the conserved phenylalanine or tryptophan, this likely results from a read error. The V call is TRBV6-5, the J call TRBJ1-5, with TRBD1 matching over 9 bases. CDR3 length: 15 amino acids. The V gene end was trimmed by 5 bases and the J gene end by 3 bases; junction bases not matched to a gene: 5. Germline CDR1 is MNHEY and CDR2 is SVGAGI. The CDR3 loop is CASSPRDRVNQPQHL. The CDR3 DNA reads TGTGCCAGCAGTCCACGGGACAGGGTCAATCAGCCCCAGCATTTA.

Many counts were recorded for this clonotype. The chain couples TRBV6-5 to TRBJ1-6; D ambiguous. Looked up from germline, CDR1 is MNHEY and CDR2 is SVGAGI. CDR3 length: 12 amino acids. The V end was cut by 5 bases, the J end by 7 bases, with 6 bases between. The DNA of the CDR3 is TGTGCCAGCAGTCTCGTGAATTCACCCCTCCACTTT. It encodes CASSLVNSPLHF.

In its sample, this clonotype was seen many times. V is TRBV20-1 and J is TRBJ1-1; D is unclear. Trimming took off 7 bases at V and 0 bases at J, with 15 bases between the two ends. The CDR3 is made up of 14 amino acids. CDR1 and CDR2 from the germline V gene are DFQATT and SNEGSKA (reference sequence). Here the CDR3 DNA reads TGCAGTGTAACGGGCGATGGGATGAACACTGAAGCTTTCTTT. This sequence encodes CSVTGDGMNTEAFF.

On this clonotype itself: The junction differs from germline at one of its ends, possibly a read error. The chain recombines TRBV18 with TRBJ1-6; TRBD1 might be the D (5 bases). CDR3 length equals 17 residues. Germline V gene lookup returns CDR1 KGHSH and CDR2 LQKENI. CDR3 bases: TGTGTCAGCTCACCACCAATCGTGGGGCAGAATAATTCACCCCTCCACTTT. The encoded protein is CVSSPPIVGQNNSPLHF.